Presented here are 18 T cell receptor beta chains from one specimen sequenced in a study of T cell responses to AZD1222 COVID-19 vaccine. Profiled with immunoSEQ multiplex PCR; TCRdb holds only in-frame clones, not every one. This table has around 94,000 clones, approximately 88% appearing once. Source: peripheral blood, taken on day 0 of AZD1222 vaccination. The receptors were gathered from an adult in good health.

This rearrangement joins TRBV5-1 to TRBJ1-3; no definite D call. Per germline, CDR1 SGHRS and CDR2 YFSETQ. This CDR3 is 14 amino acids long. Trimming cost V 0 bases and J 0 bases, with 4 bases left between them. The CDR3 sequence is CASSLGFSGNTIYF. CDR3 coding DNA: TGCGCCAGCAGCTTGGGGTTCTCTGGAAACACCATATATTTT.

Turning to this clone: The junction departs from the called germline gene at one end, perhaps through a read error. V usage is TRBV20-1 and J usage is TRBJ2-1, with D perhaps TRBD2 (7 bases). CDR1 is DFQATT and CDR2 is SNEGSKA in the germline V gene (reference sequence). CDR3 length: 11 amino acids. CDR3 amino acids: CSARVGGPGLF. CDR3 nucleotide sequence: TGCAGTGCTAGAGTCGGGGGGCCGGGGCTCTTC.

This chain uses TRBV4-2 with TRBJ1-5; D uncertain. Germline V gene lookup returns CDR1 LGHNA and CDR2 YNFKEQ. Trimming shortened V by 0 bases and J by 7 bases, and 16 bases separated the two germline ends. The CDR3 is 16 amino acids. Here the CDR3 DNA reads TGTGCCAGCAGCCAAGAAGGTGGAGGGCATAGGCAGCCCCAGCATTTT. Encoded protein: CASSQEGGGHRQPQHF.

The rearrangement joins TRBV4-1 to TRBJ1-2, with TRBD1 as a possible D gene (5 bases). Trimming took off 0 bases at V and 0 bases at J, with 14 bases between the two ends. The CDR3 has 17 amino acids. Germline CDR1 and CDR2: MGHRA and YSYEKL. CDR3 DNA: TGCGCCAGCAGCCAAGATAGGGGATTTAGTTCTAACTATGGCTACACCTTC. Translation gives CASSQDRGFSSNYGYTF.

The chain recombines TRBV20-1 with TRBJ2-3; D remains ambiguous. The germline V gene has CDR1 DFQATT and CDR2 SNEGSKA (reference sequence). CDR3 size: 11 residues. Trimming removed 0 bases from V and 7 bases from J, with 5 bases in between. DNA for the CDR3: TGCAGTGCTAGAGATATAAATACGCAGTATTTT. It encodes CSARDINTQYF.

CDR3 in amino acids: CSVRLSGGSTDTQYF. CDR3 DNA: TGCAGCGTACGACTCTCGGGGGGAAGCACAGATACGCAGTATTTT. The rearrangement uses TRBV29-1 and TRBJ2-3; TRBD2 matches 7 bases. Germline V gene data show CDR1 as SQVTM and CDR2 as ANQGSEA. V shed 6 bases, J shed 0 bases, and the junction held 9 bases outside the gene matches. CDR3 length: 15 residues.

The chain recombines TRBV11-2 with TRBJ2-7; possibly TRBD1 for D (6 bases). The CDR3 is 15 residues long. CDR1 and CDR2 (germline): SGHAT, FQNNGV. Trimming shortened V by 3 bases and J by 4 bases, and 16 bases separated the two germline ends. The CDR3 region has the DNA TGTGCCAGCAGCTTCCCGGGGAGTCAGGGGTACGAGCAGTACTTC. Translation: CASSFPGSQGYEQYF.

This chain joins TRBV30 and TRBJ1-2; D may be TRBD1 (5 bases). This CDR3 is built from 14 residues. The V end was cut by 1 base, the J end by 2 bases, with 11 bases between. Germline CDR1 GTSNPN, CDR2 SVGIG (reference sequence). CDR3 in amino acids: CAWSAGRANYGYTF. In DNA form, the CDR3 reads TGTGCCTGGAGTGCTGGCAGGGCGAACTATGGCTACACCTTC.

The chain carries TRBV10-1 and TRBJ2-3, with 8 bases aligning to TRBD1. V dropped 3 bases and J dropped 2; count of bases not matched to a gene: 7. CDR1 is WNHNN, CDR2 SYGVQD, per germline (reference sequence). This CDR3 region has 16 residues. CDR3: CASSENRQGITDTQYF. The CDR3, as DNA: TGCGCCAGCAGTGAAAATAGACAGGGGATCACAGATACGCAGTATTTT.

The chain couples TRBV20-1 to TRBJ1-1, with D uncertain. The germline V gene has CDR1 DFQATT and CDR2 SNEGSKA (reference sequence). V was pared by 3 bases and J by 0 bases, with 2 bases between. CDR3 size: 11 residues. Here the CDR3 DNA reads TGCAGTGCTAGGCTGAACACTGAAGCTTTCTTT. Its translation is CSARLNTEAFF.

In the case of this clone: One end of the junction does not line up with germline, which may come from a read error. This chain uses TRBV10-3 with TRBJ1-3; D not resolved. CDR1 and CDR2 (germline): ENHRY, SYGVKD. CDR3 size: 13 residues. The CDR3 here is CAIREYSGNTIYF. The DNA of the CDR3 is TGTGCCATCAGAGAGTACTCTGGAAACACCATATATTTT.

The rearrangement links TRBV19 to TRBJ2-7; D is unresolved. The V gene's germline CDR1 is LNHDA and CDR2 SQIVND (reference sequence). This CDR3 has 13 residues. Trimming removed 3 bases at V and 1 base at J, with 7 bases between. The CDR3 DNA reads TGTGCCAGTAGTATGGACCGATCCTACGAGCAGTACTTC. It specifies CASSMDRSYEQYF. Drawing the rest from reference TRBV19 and TRBJ2-7, the complete variable domain is DGGITQSPKYLFRKEGQNVTLSCEQNLNHDAMYWYRQDPGQGLRLIYYSQIVNDFQKGDIAEGYSVSREKKESFPLTVTSAQKNPTAFYLCASSMDRSYEQYFGPGTRLTVT.

For this clone: The germline gene is not matched at one end of the junction; a read error may be the cause. CDR3 in DNA: TGTGCCAGTAGCATAGGAACAGGTTCGGGAGGTGGCTACACCTTC. Its translation is CASSIGTGSGGGYTF. This chain connects TRBV19 to TRBJ1-2, with D perhaps TRBD1 (5 bases). The CDR3 spans 15 residues. CDR1 and CDR2 from the germline V gene are LNHDA and SQIVND (reference sequence).

The chain combines TRBV7-9 with TRBJ1-2; D is undetermined. The CDR3 runs to 11 residues. Trimming took 5 bases from V and 5 from J, leaving 6 bases between them. Per the germline V gene, CDR1 is SEHNR and CDR2 is FQNEAQ (reference sequence). CDR3 sequence (DNA): TGTGCCAGCAGCCAACAATATGGCTACACCTTC. It codes for CASSQQYGYTF.

This clone was seen more than once but under ten times. The chain combines TRBV5-1 with TRBJ2-2; D might be TRBD1 (6 bases). This CDR3 has 15 amino acids. Germline values: CDR1 SGHRS, CDR2 YFSETQ. Trimming removed 7 bases at V and 1 base at J, with 14 bases between. This chain's CDR3 is CASRDTGLNTGELFF. The CDR3 region has the DNA TGCGCCAGCCGGGACACTGGGTTGAACACCGGGGAGCTGTTTTTT.

This sequence joins TRBV28 and TRBJ2-7; TRBD1 agrees at 7 bases. V was pared by 8 bases and J by 5 bases, with 9 bases of the junction left unmatched. CDR3 length: 13 residues. Per germline, CDR1 MDHEN and CDR2 SYDVKM. The DNA for the CDR3 is TGTGCCAGCCTTGGACAGGCCAAGGACGAGCAGTACTTC. This sequence encodes CASLGQAKDEQYF.

The gene calls are TRBV5-5 and TRBJ2-7, with 10 positions matching TRBD2. V was clipped by 5 bases and J by 5 bases; unmatched bases: 13. The length of the CDR3 is 16 residues. CDR1 is SGHKS, CDR2 YYEKEE, per germline (reference sequence). The CDR3 loop reads CASRRTIAGGVDEQYF. The CDR3 bases are TGTGCCAGCAGGAGGACTATAGCGGGGGGCGTCGACGAGCAGTACTTC.

The chain carries TRBV6-5 and TRBJ1-3, with unresolved D. V lost 2 bases to trimming and J lost 4 bases, with 6 bases between them. The germline CDR1 and CDR2 sequences are MNHEY and SVGAGI. CDR3 length: 13 residues. The CDR3 DNA is TGTGCCAGCAGTTACGACGGCGGAAACACCATATATTTT. Translating it yields CASSYDGGNTIYF.